This TCR beta chain was retrieved from a study of graft-versus-host responses after intestinal transplantation. On the study more broadly: Induction with anti-thymocyte globulin, then tacrolimus and steroids for roughly three years, was given to all recipients.

General study findings and limits: Some patients had graft-donor T cell macrochimerism. In their allografts, the ratios of graft-versus-host to host-versus-graft T cell clones were high.

Sequenced by immunoSEQ multiplex PCR; TCRdb stores in-frame clones only, minus some. The table lists 80,000 to 95,000 clones, about 90% of them singletons. The CDR3 covers 12 residues. The V gene's germline CDR1 is SQVTM and CDR2 ANQGSEA. The V and J ends lost 4 bases and 5 bases respectively, with 11 bases between them. Remarks on this clone: The antigen remains unidentified.

The starting material was unstimulated CD8+ T cells sorted from spleen or lymph node cells, obtained before intestinal transplant. The gene calls are TRBV29-1 and TRBJ1-1, with a weak D call TRBD1 (6 bases). The source is a human donor who received an intestinal transplant. CDR3 nucleotides: TGCAGCGTTGTGAAACAGGGAACTGAAGCTTTCTTT. As protein: CSVVKQGTEAFF.